Shown below are 6 T cell receptor beta chains from a single sample sequenced in a study of blood T cell repertoires in COVID-19. Measured with immunoSEQ multiplex PCR; TCRdb has only the in-frame clones, and not every one. The table shows approximately 490,000 clones, with about nine tenths occurring only once. Sequencing was carried out using PBMCs or T cells enriched from blood (not recorded which). These receptors originate from a woman in her late teens or twenties who had recovered from COVID-19.

V gene TRBV6-7 combines with J gene TRBJ1-1; D perhaps matches TRBD1 (6 bases). TRBV6-7 is an ORF, and what it does is uncertain. Trimming left V 0 bases short and J 3 bases short, with 8 bases between. The CDR3 covers 14 residues. CDR3 nucleotides: TGTGCCAGCAGTTACTCGAACAGGGACACTGAAGCTTTCTTT. Amino acid sequence: CASSYSNRDTEAFF.

The V and J genes are TRBV29-1 and TRBJ1-2; possibly TRBD1 for D (6 bases). CDR1 and CDR2 (germline): SQVTM, ANQGSEA. This CDR3 is built from 13 residues. V lost 0 bases, J lost 7 bases, and 12 bases lay in between. CDR3 nucleotide sequence: TGCAGCGTTGAAGAAATTGGACAGCTTGGCTACACCTTC. Translated, it gives CSVEEIGQLGYTF.

The V gene is TRBV4-1, the J gene TRBJ2-3, with TRBD2 matching over 12 bases. V shed 0 bases, J shed 8 bases, and the junction held 6 bases outside the gene matches. Germline V lookup: CDR1 MGHRA, CDR2 YSYEKL. The CDR3 covers 16 residues. The chain's CDR3 is CASSQESLAGGTTQYF. CDR3 nucleotide sequence: TGCGCCAGCAGCCAAGAGTCACTAGCGGGGGGTACTACGCAGTATTTT.

V gene TRBV12-5 combines with J gene TRBJ2-3; weak D call: TRBD2 (6 bases). Germline V gene sequence: CDR1 LGHNT, CDR2 FRNRAP. The V gene lost 4 bases and the J gene lost 4 bases, with 15 bases spanning the gap. The CDR3 spans 15 residues. CDR3 loop: CASGSSSTSSDTQYF. The CDR3 bases are TGTGCTAGTGGTTCCTCCTCGACTAGTTCAGATACGCAGTATTTT. Complete variable domain (other parts from reference TRBV12-5 and TRBJ2-3): DARVTQTPRHKVTEMGQEVTMRCQPILGHNTVFWYRQTMMQGLELLAYFRNRAPLDDSGMPKDRFSAEMPDATLATLKIQPSEPRDSAVYFCASGSSSTSSDTQYFGPGTRLTVL.

J is TRBJ2-5 and V is TRBV7-9; D perhaps matches TRBD2 (7 bases). Germline CDR1 and CDR2: SEHNR and FQNEAQ (reference sequence). The CDR3 runs 16 residues. The germline V and J ends were trimmed by 4 bases and 2 bases, with 17 bases remaining between them. CDR3 sequence: CASSSWGGGQQETQYF. The CDR3 region has the DNA TGTGCCAGCAGCTCCTGGGGCGGGGGCCAACAAGAGACCCAGTACTTC.

This chain uses TRBV3-1 (or the pseudogene TRBV3-2) with TRBJ1-3; no definite D call. The CDR3 contains 16 residues. Germline CDR1 and CDR2: LGHDT and YNNKEL (reference sequence). The V and J ends lost 1 base and 2 bases respectively, with 12 bases between them. The chain's CDR3 is CASSQGYGIAGNTIYF. Here the CDR3 DNA reads TGTGCCAGCAGCCAAGGTTACGGGATTGCTGGAAACACCATATATTTT.